This T cell receptor beta chain was retrieved from a study of blood T cell repertoires in COVID-19. Overall study context: Specimens from acute and convalescent COVID-19 originated in the United States, Italy and Spain. Sources were T cells, B-cell-depleted T cells, or PBMCs; the material itself was cDNA or gDNA.

The authors' processing: Amplification from reference gene primers served as the basis for estimated nucleated cell counts. Profiled with immunoSEQ multiplex PCR; TCRdb holds only in-frame clones, not every one. The V and J calls and clone size were taken over from that table, and D and trimming were inferred from the DNA. The repertoire includes 35,000 to 45,000 clones, nearly 90% of them detected once, and about 31% sits in the top ten. Input material: peripheral blood. The sequence was obtained from a man aged 65-85 years with active COVID-19.

The CDR3 sequence is CAWSQASGLYEQYF. For the CDR3, the DNA is TGTGCCTGGAGTCAGGCTAGCGGGCTCTACGAGCAGTACTTC. The chain joins TRBV30 to TRBJ2-7; 8 positions agree with TRBD2. Germline V lookup: CDR1 GTSNPN, CDR2 SVGIG (reference sequence). V gave up 2 bases and J gave up 3 bases; unmatched junction bases: 6. The CDR3 is 14 residues long.